These 8 T cell receptor beta chains came from one sample sequenced in a study of identical twins. TCRdb re-called the 5' RACE reads with MiXCR, one entry per CDR3 protein. The table has about 220,000 distinct CDR3 sequences, 6.5% to 9% seen once. The same sample was also used in a study of yellow fever vaccine responses in identical twins.

The material sequenced was CD8+ T cells sorted from blood. These receptors were obtained from a woman aged 18-30 years in good health.

This clonotype came up many times. This chain joins TRBV6-2 or TRBV6-3 and TRBJ2-5; D call uncertain. Germline V gives CDR1 MNHEY, CDR2 SVGEGT. The CDR3 consists of 14 residues. Between the trimmed V and J ends, which lost 2 bases and 1 base, there was a span of 8 bases. In DNA form, the CDR3 reads TGTGCCAGCAGTTACGTGGCGGTCCAAGAGACCCAGTACTTC. As protein: CASSYVAVQETQYF.

The chain is built from TRBV4-1 and TRBJ2-3; TRBD2 is a possible D gene (6 bases). Per germline, CDR1 MGHRA and CDR2 YSYEKL. Trimming stripped 1 base from V and 2 bases from J, with 16 bases between. This CDR3 comprises 17 residues. The CDR3 DNA follows: TGCGCCAGCAGCCAAGGGGGTCGGGGGAGTTACACAGATACGCAGTATTTT. Its translation: CASSQGGRGSYTDTQYF.

This clonotype has a count of ten or more. The genes are TRBV10-3 and TRBJ2-3; tentative D call: TRBD2 (5 bases). V was clipped by 3 bases and J by 3 bases, with 16 bases between them. Germline V gene data show CDR1 as ENHRY and CDR2 as SYGVKD. The CDR3 extends over 16 amino acids. The CDR3 reads CAISDKPRESTDTQYF. CDR3 nucleotide sequence: TGTGCCATCAGTGATAAACCTAGGGAGTCGACAGATACGCAGTATTTT.

This chain connects TRBV5-6 to TRBJ1-5, with no clear D. The germline V gene has CDR1 SGHDT and CDR2 YYEEEE. V lost 4 bases and J 0 bases, leaving 8 bases between the germline ends. This CDR3 spans 14 amino acids. The CDR3 region has the DNA TGTGCCAGCAGCACCAGACATAGCAATCAGCCCCAGCATTTT. Protein product: CASSTRHSNQPQHF.

This clonotype was counted only a few times. The CDR3 sequence is CASSLEGQGVYEQYF. CDR3 in DNA: TGCGCCAGCAGCTTGGAAGGACAGGGGGTTTACGAGCAGTACTTC. The chain is built from TRBV5-1 and TRBJ2-7; TRBD1 matches at 10 bases. The length of the CDR3 is 15 residues. Germline loops: CDR1 SGHRS, CDR2 YFSETQ. J lost 4 bases, V lost 0 bases, and 4 bases had no gene match. Using reference TRBV5-1 and TRBJ2-7 for the parts outside the CDR3, the full variable domain is KAGVTQTPRYLIKTRGQQVTLSCSPISGHRSVSWYQQTPGQGLQFLFEYFSETQRNKGNFPGRFSGRQFSNSRSEMNVSTLELGDSALYLCASSLEGQGVYEQYFGPGTRLTVT.

The CDR3 loop is CSARLRDWYNEQFF. DNA of the CDR3: TGCAGTGCTAGGCTCCGGGACTGGTACAATGAGCAGTTCTTC. The gene calls are TRBV20-1 and TRBJ2-1; maybe TRBD2 (6 bases). Trimming left V 3 bases short and J 4 bases short, with 13 bases between. Germline V CDR1 and CDR2: DFQATT, SNEGSKA (reference sequence). The CDR3 has 14 residues.

This chain connects TRBV5-6 to TRBJ1-2; 10 nucleotides line up with TRBD1. Germline values: CDR1 SGHDT, CDR2 YYEEEE. The J segment lost 3 bases and the V segment lost 0 bases, leaving 2 bases of the junction unmatched. The CDR3 loop spans 15 amino acids. The DNA for the CDR3 is TGTGCCAGCAGCTTGGCAGGACAGGGGGACTATGGCTACACCTTC. It is translated as CASSLAGQGDYGYTF.

The V and J genes are TRBV20-1 and TRBJ2-3; D gene ambiguous. CDR1 DFQATT and CDR2 SNEGSKA come from the germline V gene (reference sequence). Trimming stripped 6 bases from V and 2 bases from J, with 12 bases between. The CDR3 covers 13 residues. The CDR3 nucleotides read TGCAGTGCCCAGACCAGCGACACAGATACGCAGTATTTT. Translating gives CSAQTSDTDTQYF.